Listed below are T cell receptor beta chains from one sample, sequenced in a study of blood T cell repertoires in COVID-19. The protocol was immunoSEQ multiplex PCR, while the TCRdb copy is restricted to in-frame clones and leaves out a portion. The sample lists 250,000 or so clones, approximately 90% occurring once. Sequenced: PBMCs or T cells enriched from blood (not recorded which). These receptors originate from a man aged 35 to 55 who had been exposed to COVID-19. CDR3s include the opening cysteine and the closing phenylalanine or tryptophan. The D gene is left open where the match is weak.

d_call: -; j_call: TRBJ2-6; v_call: TRBV28; cdr3_aa: CASSFVTGANVLTF
d_call: -; j_call: TRBJ1-1; v_call: TRBV7-8; cdr3_aa: CASSLEGRAGVGWVTEAFF
d_call: -; j_call: TRBJ1-1; v_call: TRBV7-9; cdr3_aa: CASSVSHRSPEAFF
d_call: TRBD1; j_call: TRBJ2-2; v_call: TRBV29-1; cdr3_aa: CSTRTGTNTGELFF
d_call: -; j_call: TRBJ2-7; v_call: TRBV6-2/TRBV6-3; cdr3_aa: CASSGWEDRAYEQYF
d_call: TRBD1; j_call: TRBJ1-5; v_call: TRBV11-2; cdr3_aa: CASSWSGQTNQPQHF
d_call: TRBD1; j_call: TRBJ1-2; v_call: TRBV18; cdr3_aa: CASSPDTGGNYGYTF
d_call: TRBD2; j_call: TRBJ2-1; v_call: TRBV27; cdr3_aa: CASSLRSSAGTSGFNEQFF
d_call: TRBD2; j_call: TRBJ2-1; v_call: TRBV5-1; cdr3_aa: CASSLGVAGGPLGSYNEQFF
d_call: TRBD2; j_call: TRBJ2-1; v_call: TRBV3-1/TRBV3-2; cdr3_aa: CASSRAGTSGSSYNEQFF
d_call: -; j_call: TRBJ2-3; v_call: TRBV4-3; cdr3_aa: CASSQGGLLTDTQYF
d_call: -; j_call: TRBJ2-4; v_call: TRBV28; cdr3_aa: CASSSAVAKNIQYF
d_call: TRBD2; j_call: TRBJ2-2; v_call: TRBV2; cdr3_aa: CASSLAGGTGELFF
d_call: TRBD1; j_call: TRBJ1-2; v_call: TRBV7-9; cdr3_aa: CASSVTGGGVYGYTF
d_call: TRBD1; j_call: TRBJ2-1; v_call: TRBV4-3; cdr3_aa: CASSHQGQGAEQFF
d_call: -; j_call: TRBJ2-7; v_call: TRBV10-2; cdr3_aa: CASSEIPGPSSYEQYF
d_call: -; j_call: TRBJ2-5; v_call: TRBV11-3; cdr3_aa: CASQNSGENQETQYF
d_call: -; j_call: TRBJ1-2; v_call: TRBV7-2; cdr3_aa: CASSLGPGINYGYTF
d_call: TRBD1; j_call: TRBJ1-1; v_call: TRBV10-3; cdr3_aa: CAIRDRGRTEAFF
d_call: -; j_call: TRBJ1-1; v_call: TRBV18; cdr3_aa: CASSVTQGNTEAFF
d_call: TRBD2; j_call: TRBJ2-3; v_call: TRBV3-1/TRBV3-2; cdr3_aa: CASSHHGRTGGGTDTQYF
d_call: TRBD2; j_call: TRBJ2-1; v_call: TRBV6-5; cdr3_aa: CATRLAEYNEQFF
d_call: TRBD1; j_call: TRBJ1-4; v_call: TRBV7-9; cdr3_aa: CASSPDQGTGGEKLFF
d_call: TRBD1; j_call: TRBJ1-1; v_call: TRBV5-1; cdr3_aa: CASRGQGAYRGTEAFF